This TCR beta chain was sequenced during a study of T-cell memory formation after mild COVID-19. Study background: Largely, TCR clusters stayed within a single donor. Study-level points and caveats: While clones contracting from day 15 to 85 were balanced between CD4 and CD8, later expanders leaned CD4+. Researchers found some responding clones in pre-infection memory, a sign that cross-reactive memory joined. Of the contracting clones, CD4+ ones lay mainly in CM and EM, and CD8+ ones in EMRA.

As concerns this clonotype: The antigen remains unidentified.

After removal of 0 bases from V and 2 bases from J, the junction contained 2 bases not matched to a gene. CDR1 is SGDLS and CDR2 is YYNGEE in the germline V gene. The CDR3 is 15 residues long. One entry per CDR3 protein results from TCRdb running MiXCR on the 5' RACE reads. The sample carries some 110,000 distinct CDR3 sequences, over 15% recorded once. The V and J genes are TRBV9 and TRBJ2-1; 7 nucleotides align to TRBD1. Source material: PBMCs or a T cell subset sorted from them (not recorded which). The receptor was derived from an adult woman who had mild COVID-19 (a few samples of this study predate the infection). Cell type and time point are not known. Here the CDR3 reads CASSVGTGTYNEQFF. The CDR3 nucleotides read TGTGCCAGCAGCGTAGGGACAGGAACCTACAATGAGCAGTTCTTC.